The source of this T cell receptor (beta chain) is a study of blood T cell repertoires in COVID-19. The wider study: From T cells, B-cell-depleted T cells, or PBMCs came the material, which was cDNA or gDNA.

Assay: immunoSEQ multiplex PCR; the TCRdb copy retains only in-frame clones and omits some. The repertoire holds more than 400,000 clones, with around 85% as singletons. The length of the CDR3 is 14 residues. CDR1 is PRHDT, CDR2 FYEKMQ, per germline (reference sequence). V was cut by 1 base and J by 6 bases, with 12 bases left in between. Sample: peripheral blood. The chain combines TRBV13 with TRBJ1-2, with D possibly TRBD1 on 5 matching bases. The clonotype was recovered from a human donor in a cohort sampled during active COVID-19. CDR3: CASSLAPGINGYTF. The CDR3 DNA is TGTGCCAGCAGCTTAGCCCCAGGGATAAATGGCTACACCTTC.